What follows are 18 T cell receptor beta chains derived from one specimen sequenced in a study of brain T cells in children with intractable seizures. Here immunoSEQ multiplex PCR was the method, and the copy in TCRdb shows in-frame clones only, minus some. The data hold 300,000 to 400,000 clones, with 93% observed a single time. Time point noted: blood from clinic visit 5 months post-surgery; TSC patient then seizure free. Sequenced material: peripheral blood, taken approximately 5 months after surgery. The receptors were gathered from a boy in the first two years of life with tuberous sclerosis and intractable seizures.

The chain joins TRBV19 to TRBJ2-2, with a tentative D call TRBD2 (5 bases). The CDR3 loop spans 13 amino acids. Germline V CDR1 and CDR2: LNHDA, SQIVND (reference sequence). Deletions cut 6 bases from V and 5 bases from J, with 10 bases between. Here the CDR3 reads CASRLGLTGELFF. The CDR3, as DNA: TGTGCCAGTAGACTCGGACTTACCGGGGAGCTGTTTTTT.

The chain combines TRBV30 with TRBJ1-1, with D uncertain. Deletions cut 0 bases from V and 1 base from J, with 9 bases between. The CDR3 runs 14 residues. Germline V gene lookup returns CDR1 GTSNPN and CDR2 SVGIG (reference sequence). The DNA for the CDR3 is TGTGCCTGGAGTGTACTGGAGACGAACACTGAAGCTTTCTTT. This codes for CAWSVLETNTEAFF.

This clone was counted a single time. The V call is TRBV6-6, the J call TRBJ2-1; 12 bases align to TRBD2. Germline lookup yields CDR1 MNHNY and CDR2 SVGAGI (reference sequence). V shed 6 bases, J shed 5 bases, and the junction held 8 bases outside the gene matches. This CDR3 has 16 amino acids. CDR3: CASRQWTSGKDNEQFF. The CDR3 region has the DNA TGTGCCAGCAGACAATGGACTAGCGGGAAAGACAATGAGCAGTTCTTC.

The rearrangement joins TRBV11-2 to TRBJ2-5; TRBD2 matches 10 bases. The CDR3 spans 14 residues. From germline, CDR1 is SGHAT and CDR2 FQNNGV. V was pared by 4 bases and J by 9 bases, with 8 bases of the junction left unmatched. CDR3 bases: TGTGCCAGCAGCTGGACTAGCGGCCCAGAACCCCAGTACTTC. Amino acid sequence: CASSWTSGPEPQYF.

Only a few counts were recorded for this clone. The chain recombines TRBV2 with TRBJ1-1, with D hard to call. The CDR3 sequence is 13 residues long. The V end lost 9 bases, the J end lost 2 bases, and 13 bases lay between the germline ends. The germline V gene has CDR1 SNHLY and CDR2 FYNNEI. Written as DNA, the CDR3 is TGTGCCAGAGAGCCCGACGGAAACACTGAAGCTTTCTTT. It specifies CAREPDGNTEAFF.

This clone appeared once. The chain combines TRBV5-1 with TRBJ1-2, with no clear D. Looked up from germline, CDR1 is SGHRS and CDR2 is YFSETQ. The CDR3 is made up of 19 amino acids. Trimming removed 0 bases at V and 0 bases at J, with 21 bases between. The CDR3 loop is CASSLESETEPPPNYGYTF. For the CDR3, the DNA is TGCGCCAGCAGCTTGGAAAGTGAGACGGAGCCACCTCCTAACTATGGCTACACCTTC.

This chain joins TRBV7-6 and TRBJ1-3; D call uncertain. Trimming left V 5 bases short and J 1 base short, with 12 bases between. CDR3 length: 15 residues. From germline, CDR1 is SGHVS and CDR2 FNYEAQ. CDR3 DNA sequence: TGTGCCAGCAGCACTAACGGACGGTCTGGAAACACCATATATTTT. Translating it yields CASSTNGRSGNTIYF.

The chain combines TRBV10-1 with TRBJ1-1, with D tentatively TRBD1 (6 bases). Per the germline V gene, CDR1 is WNHNN and CDR2 is SYGVQD (reference sequence). The CDR3 has 15 amino acids. Trimming pared 2 bases from V and 4 bases from J, leaving 14 bases between. The CDR3 coding sequence is TGCGCCAGCAGTGAGATGGGGGCTGCGGCCACTGAAGCTTTCTTT. Translation gives CASSEMGAAATEAFF.

V is TRBV12-3 or TRBV12-4 and J is TRBJ1-4, with D possibly being TRBD1 (5 bases). This CDR3 contains 13 residues. With 5 bases removed from V and 10 bases from J, the gap between germline ends came to 14 bases. The CDR3 is CASSPLGGVKLFF. As DNA, the CDR3 is TGTGCCAGCAGTCCACTCGGGGGGGTAAAACTGTTTTTT.

V gene TRBV7-8 combines with J gene TRBJ2-3; D gene uncertain. The CDR3 length is 11 residues. Trimming took 1 base from V and 8 from J, leaving 4 bases between them. Germline V CDR1 and CDR2: SGHVS, FQNEAQ. The CDR3 coding sequence is TGTGCCAGCAGCTTAGGCCCTACGCAGTATTTT. Translating it yields CASSLGPTQYF.

V usage is TRBV10-3 and J usage is TRBJ1-1; D uncertain. This CDR3 comprises 13 residues. The germline gives CDR1 ENHRY, CDR2 SYGVKD. V dropped 6 bases and J dropped 0 bases, with 8 bases sitting between them. The CDR3 region has the DNA TGTGCCATCAGAATAGAAATGAACACTGAAGCTTTCTTT. It translates to CAIRIEMNTEAFF.

The genes are TRBV3-1 (or the pseudogene TRBV3-2) and TRBJ2-7, with 7 bases lining up with TRBD1. J gave up 1 base and V 4 bases, and 4 bases lay outside the gene matches. The CDR3 totals 14 residues. CDR1 and CDR2 from the germline V gene are LGHDT and YNNKEL (reference sequence). CDR3 sequence: CASSLWTGSYEQYF. CDR3 DNA: TGTGCCAGCAGCCTATGGACAGGTTCCTACGAGCAGTACTTC.

This clone was counted between two and nine times. The same CDR3 is also encoded by other DNA sequences in this sample. The rearrangement uses TRBV5-1 and TRBJ1-1; D unclear. Trimming stripped 0 bases from V and 0 bases from J, with 6 bases between. The CDR3 has 14 amino acids. Germline CDR1 reads SGHRS; CDR2 reads YFSETQ. The CDR3 sequence is CASSLGGMNTEAFF. The CDR3 nucleotides are TGCGCCAGCAGCTTGGGAGGGATGAACACTGAAGCTTTCTTT.

The chain couples TRBV5-5 to TRBJ2-3; D remains ambiguous. The germline V and J ends were trimmed by 4 bases and 2 bases, with 11 bases remaining between them. Germline V CDR1 and CDR2: SGHKS, YYEKEE (reference sequence). The CDR3 loop spans 14 amino acids. The CDR3, as DNA: TGTGCCAGCAGCCCACCGGATGCCACAGATACGCAGTATTTT. Protein sequence: CASSPPDATDTQYF.

V gene TRBV7-6 combines with J gene TRBJ2-2, with TRBD2 matching 7 bases. The trim removed 4 bases at V and 2 bases at J, leaving 16 bases unmatched. CDR3 length equals 19 residues. Per germline, CDR1 SGHVS and CDR2 FNYEAQ. The CDR3 loop reads CASSYDLTAGLLNTGELFF. CDR3 DNA: TGTGCCAGCAGCTACGACCTCACCGCGGGACTACTAAACACCGGGGAGCTGTTTTTT.

This chain links TRBV10-3 with TRBJ1-2; D call uncertain. With 0 bases removed from V and 6 bases from J, the gap between germline ends came to 8 bases. Germline V CDR1 and CDR2: ENHRY, SYGVKD. CDR3 size: 13 residues. The CDR3 region has the DNA TGTGCCATCAGTGAGTCCCGAGGTGATGGCTACACCTTC. Its translation: CAISESRGDGYTF.

The CDR3 DNA reads TGTGCCAGCAGCCAAGATGGGCGGATGAACACTGAAGCTTTCTTT. Translated, it gives CASSQDGRMNTEAFF. The chain couples TRBV3-1 (or the pseudogene TRBV3-2) to TRBJ1-1; D is undetermined. Per the germline V gene, CDR1 is LGHDT and CDR2 is YNNKEL (reference sequence). Trimming took off 0 bases at V and 0 bases at J, with 8 bases between the two ends. CDR3 length: 15 residues.

The CDR3 is CASIRRGGAQETQYF. Written as DNA, the CDR3 is TGTGCCAGCATCCGCCGGGGGGGGGCTCAGGAGACCCAGTACTTC. The chain carries TRBV5-6 and TRBJ2-5, with TRBD2 identical over 8 bases. The CDR3 runs 15 residues. Trimming took 6 bases from V and 5 from J; bases not matched to a gene: 12. Germline loops: CDR1 SGHDT, CDR2 YYEEEE.